This TCR beta chain was observed in a study of graft-versus-host responses after intestinal transplantation. Study summary: All of the recipients had induction that used anti-thymocyte globulin, then tacrolimus and steroids for roughly three years.

Produced via immunoSEQ multiplex PCR; TCRdb's table is partial and in-frame only. The sample holds 20,000 to 30,000 clones, around four fifths seen once. This clone has just a few counts. Antigen specificity is unknown. Unmatched junction bases numbered 9, after V lost 6 bases and J lost 5 bases. The CDR3 has 16 residues. The germline V gene encodes CDR1 MRHNA and CDR2 SNTAGT. Whole-study results and caveats: Levels of circulating GvH clones at their peak were associated with early post-transplant HvG declines. GvH clones were identified in recipient marrow, with some first appearing in ileum or blood.

This receptor was taken from a human patient who received an intestinal transplant, so some T cells may come from the graft donor. The V call is TRBV6-4, the J call TRBJ2-2; 10 bases fit TRBD2. The sequencing used PBMCs, collected approximately four weeks after intestinal transplant. The CDR3 spells CASRRAGGAGTGELFF. The CDR3 DNA is TGTGCCAGCAGAAGAGCGGGAGGGGCAGGAACCGGGGAGCTGTTTTTT.